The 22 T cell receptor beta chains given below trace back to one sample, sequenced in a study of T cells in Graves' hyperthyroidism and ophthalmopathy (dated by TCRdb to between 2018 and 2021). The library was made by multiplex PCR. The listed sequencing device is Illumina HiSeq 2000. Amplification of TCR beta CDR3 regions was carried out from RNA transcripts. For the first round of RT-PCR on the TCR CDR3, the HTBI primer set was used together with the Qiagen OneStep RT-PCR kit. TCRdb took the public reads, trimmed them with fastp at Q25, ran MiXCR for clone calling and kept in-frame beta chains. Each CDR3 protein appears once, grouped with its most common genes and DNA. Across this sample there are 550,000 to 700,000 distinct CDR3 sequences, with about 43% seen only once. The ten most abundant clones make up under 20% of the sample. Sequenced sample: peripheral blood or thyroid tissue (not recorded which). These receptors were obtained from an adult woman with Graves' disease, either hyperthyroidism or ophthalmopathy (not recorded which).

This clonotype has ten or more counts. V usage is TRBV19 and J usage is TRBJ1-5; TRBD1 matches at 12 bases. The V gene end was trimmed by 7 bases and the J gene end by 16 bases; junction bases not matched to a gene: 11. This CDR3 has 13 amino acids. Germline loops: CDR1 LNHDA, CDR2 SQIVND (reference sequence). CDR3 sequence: CASKKEGTGGFHF. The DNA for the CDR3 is TGTGCCAGTAAGAAGGAAGGGACAGGGGGCTTCCATTTT.

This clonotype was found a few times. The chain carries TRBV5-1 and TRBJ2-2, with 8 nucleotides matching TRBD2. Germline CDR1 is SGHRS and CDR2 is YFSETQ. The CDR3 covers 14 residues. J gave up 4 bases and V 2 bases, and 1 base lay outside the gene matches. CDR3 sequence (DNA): TGCGCCAGCAGCTTACGGGAGGGCACCGGGGAGCTGTTTTTT. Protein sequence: CASSLREGTGELFF.

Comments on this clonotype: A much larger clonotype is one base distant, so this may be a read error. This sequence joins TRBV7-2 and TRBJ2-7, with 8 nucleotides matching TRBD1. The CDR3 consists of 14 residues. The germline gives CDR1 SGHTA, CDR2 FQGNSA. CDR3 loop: CACSSGTGGYEQYF. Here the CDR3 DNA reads TGTGCCTGCAGTTCCGGGACAGGTGGCTACGAGCAGTACTTC.

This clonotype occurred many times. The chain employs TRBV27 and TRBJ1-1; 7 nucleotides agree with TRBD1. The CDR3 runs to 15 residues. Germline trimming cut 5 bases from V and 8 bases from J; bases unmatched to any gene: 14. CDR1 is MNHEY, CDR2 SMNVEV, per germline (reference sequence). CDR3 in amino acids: CASSPQGRSSIEAFF. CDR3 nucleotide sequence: TGTGCCAGCAGTCCACAGGGGCGGTCCAGTATCGAAGCTTTCTTT.

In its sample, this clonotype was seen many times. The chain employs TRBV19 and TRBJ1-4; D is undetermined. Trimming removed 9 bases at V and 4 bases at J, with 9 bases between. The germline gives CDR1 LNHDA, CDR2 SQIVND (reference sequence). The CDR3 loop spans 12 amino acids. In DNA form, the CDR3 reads TGTGCCAGCCTCGGTGTTAATGAAAAACTGTTTTTT. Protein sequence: CASLGVNEKLFF.

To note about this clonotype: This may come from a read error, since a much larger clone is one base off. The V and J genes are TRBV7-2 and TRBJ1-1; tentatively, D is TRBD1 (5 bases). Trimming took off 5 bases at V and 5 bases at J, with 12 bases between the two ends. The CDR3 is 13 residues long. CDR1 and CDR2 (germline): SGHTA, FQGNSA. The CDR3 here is CASSLPGVTEAFF. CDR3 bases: TGTGCCAGCAGCCTCCCGGGGGTTACTGAAGCTTTCTTT.

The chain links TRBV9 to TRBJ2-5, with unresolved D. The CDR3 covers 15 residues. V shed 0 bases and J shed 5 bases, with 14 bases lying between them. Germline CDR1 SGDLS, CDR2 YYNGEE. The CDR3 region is CASSVGGKQSETQYF. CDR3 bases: TGTGCCAGCAGCGTAGGTGGCAAGCAAAGTGAGACCCAGTACTTC.

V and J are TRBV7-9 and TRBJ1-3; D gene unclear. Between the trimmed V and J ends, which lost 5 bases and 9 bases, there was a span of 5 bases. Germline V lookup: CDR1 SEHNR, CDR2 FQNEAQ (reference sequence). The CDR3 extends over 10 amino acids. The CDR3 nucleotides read TGTGCCAGCAGCACCACCACCATATATTTT. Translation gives CASSTTTIYF.

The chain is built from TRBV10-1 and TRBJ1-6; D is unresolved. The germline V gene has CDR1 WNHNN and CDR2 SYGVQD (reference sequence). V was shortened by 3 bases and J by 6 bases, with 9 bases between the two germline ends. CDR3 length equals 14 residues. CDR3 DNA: TGCGCCAGCAGTGAAGGGCAGCCTAATTCACCCCTCCACTTT. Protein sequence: CASSEGQPNSPLHF.

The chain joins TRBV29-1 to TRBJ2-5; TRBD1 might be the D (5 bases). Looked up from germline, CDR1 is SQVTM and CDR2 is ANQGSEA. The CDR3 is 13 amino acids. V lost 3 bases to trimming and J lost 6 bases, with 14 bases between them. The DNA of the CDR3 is TGCAGCGTTGAGAAGGGGAATACGAAGACCCAGTACTTC. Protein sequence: CSVEKGNTKTQYF.

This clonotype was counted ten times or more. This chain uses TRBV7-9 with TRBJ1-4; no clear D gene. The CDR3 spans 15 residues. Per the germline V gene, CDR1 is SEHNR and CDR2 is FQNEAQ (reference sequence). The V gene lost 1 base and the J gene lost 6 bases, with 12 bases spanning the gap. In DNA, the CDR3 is TGTGCCAGCAGCTTAGTAGAGTCGGCCGATGAAAAACTGTTTTTT. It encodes CASSLVESADEKLFF.

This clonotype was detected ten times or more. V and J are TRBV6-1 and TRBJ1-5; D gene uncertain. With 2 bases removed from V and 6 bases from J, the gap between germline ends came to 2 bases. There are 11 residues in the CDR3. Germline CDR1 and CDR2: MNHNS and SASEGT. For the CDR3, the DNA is TGTGCCAGCAGTGAATCTCAGCCCCAGCATTTT. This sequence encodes CASSESQPQHF.

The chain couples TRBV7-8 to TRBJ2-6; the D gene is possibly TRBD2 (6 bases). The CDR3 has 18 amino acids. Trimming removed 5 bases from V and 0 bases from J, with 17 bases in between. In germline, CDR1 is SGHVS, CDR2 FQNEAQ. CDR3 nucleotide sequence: TGTGCCAGCAGCCCCCGGGACCGGGAGTACTCTGGGGCCAACGTCCTGACTTTC. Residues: CASSPRDREYSGANVLTF.

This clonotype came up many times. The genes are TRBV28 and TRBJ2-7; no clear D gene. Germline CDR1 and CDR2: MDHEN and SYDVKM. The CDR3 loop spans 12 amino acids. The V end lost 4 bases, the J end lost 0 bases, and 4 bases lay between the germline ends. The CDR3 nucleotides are TGTGCCAGCAGTTATGGCTCCTACGAGCAGTACTTC. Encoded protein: CASSYGSYEQYF.

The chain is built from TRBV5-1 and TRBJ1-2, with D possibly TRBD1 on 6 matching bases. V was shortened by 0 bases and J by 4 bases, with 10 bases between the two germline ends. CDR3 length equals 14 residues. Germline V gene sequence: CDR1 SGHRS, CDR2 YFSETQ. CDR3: CASSLEDSTYGYTF. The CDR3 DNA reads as TGCGCCAGCAGCTTGGAGGACAGTACCTATGGCTACACCTTC.

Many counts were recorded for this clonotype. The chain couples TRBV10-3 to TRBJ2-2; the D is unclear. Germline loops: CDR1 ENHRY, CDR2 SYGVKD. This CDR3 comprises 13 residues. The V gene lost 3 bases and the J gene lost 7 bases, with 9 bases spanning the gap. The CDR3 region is CAISEVLGGELFF. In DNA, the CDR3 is TGTGCCATCAGTGAAGTCCTGGGCGGGGAGCTGTTTTTT.

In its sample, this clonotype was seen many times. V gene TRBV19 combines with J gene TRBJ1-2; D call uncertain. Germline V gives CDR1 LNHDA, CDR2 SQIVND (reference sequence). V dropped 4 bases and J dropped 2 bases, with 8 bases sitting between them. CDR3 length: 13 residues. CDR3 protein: CASSSGINYGYTF. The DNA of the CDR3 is TGTGCCAGTAGTAGTGGGATCAACTATGGCTACACCTTC.

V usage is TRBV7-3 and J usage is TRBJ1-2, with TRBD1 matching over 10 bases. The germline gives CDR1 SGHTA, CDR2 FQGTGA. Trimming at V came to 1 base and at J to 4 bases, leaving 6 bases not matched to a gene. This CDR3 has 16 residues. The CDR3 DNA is TGTGCCAGCAGCTTAAGACCGGGACAGGGGCTCTATGGCTACACCTTC. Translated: CASSLRPGQGLYGYTF.

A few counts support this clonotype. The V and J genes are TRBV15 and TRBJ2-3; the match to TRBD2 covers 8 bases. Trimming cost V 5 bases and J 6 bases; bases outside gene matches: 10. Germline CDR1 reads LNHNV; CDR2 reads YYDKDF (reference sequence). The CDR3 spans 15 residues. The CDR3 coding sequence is TGTGCCACCAGCGTAATGAGCGGGAGTCGGGATACGCAGTATTTT. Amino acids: CATSVMSGSRDTQYF.

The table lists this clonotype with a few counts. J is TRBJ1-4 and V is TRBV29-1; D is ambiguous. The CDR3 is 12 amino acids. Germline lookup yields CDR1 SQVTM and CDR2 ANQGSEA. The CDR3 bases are TGCACCGCGACGGGTGCTAATGAAAAACTGTTTTTT. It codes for CTATGANEKLFF.

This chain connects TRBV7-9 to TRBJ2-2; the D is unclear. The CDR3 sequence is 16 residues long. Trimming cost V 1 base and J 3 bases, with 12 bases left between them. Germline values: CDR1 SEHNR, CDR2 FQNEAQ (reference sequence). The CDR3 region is CASSLGGGRDTGELFF. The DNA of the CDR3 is TGTGCCAGCAGCTTAGGAGGCGGCAGAGACACCGGGGAGCTGTTTTTT. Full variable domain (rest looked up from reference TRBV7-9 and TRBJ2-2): DTGVSQNPRHKITKRGQNVTFRCDPISEHNRLYWYRQTLGQGPEFLTYFQNEAQLEKSRLLSDRFSAERPKGSFSTLEIQRTEQGDSAMYLCASSLGGGRDTGELFFGEGSRLTVL.

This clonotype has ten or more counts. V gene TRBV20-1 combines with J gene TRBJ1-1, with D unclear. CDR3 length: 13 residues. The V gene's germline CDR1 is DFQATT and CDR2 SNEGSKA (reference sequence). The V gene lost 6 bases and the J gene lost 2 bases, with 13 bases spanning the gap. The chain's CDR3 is CSAPDGPNTEAFF. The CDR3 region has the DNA TGCAGTGCCCCCGACGGGCCCAACACTGAAGCTTTCTTT.